The next 8 T cell receptor beta chains were all read from a single sample in a study of T-cell reconstitution after alpha-beta-depleted transplantation in children. Preparation of the TCRbeta library was carried out with unique molecular identifiers. TCRdb used MiXCR to reprocess the PCR reads, holding one entry per CDR3 protein. The sample holds about 540,000 distinct CDR3 sequences, roughly a quarter seen once. The source was PBMCs, collected before TCRalphabeta/CD19-depleted stem cell transplant. All receptors derive from a boy in the first two years of life with Wiskott-Aldrich syndrome, due to receive a stem cell transplant.

Only a few counts were recorded for this clonotype. The chain carries TRBV5-1 and TRBJ2-7; weak D call: TRBD1 (7 bases). CDR3 length equals 16 residues. The germline V gene has CDR1 SGHRS and CDR2 YFSETQ. V lost 4 bases and J lost 0, with 17 bases in between. In DNA form, the CDR3 reads TGCGCCAGCAGCCGGAATCGACAGGGAGGCTCCTACGAGCAGTACTTC. It is translated as CASSRNRQGGSYEQYF. Filled out from reference TRBV5-1 and TRBJ2-7, the complete variable domain reads KAGVTQTPRYLIKTRGQQVTLSCSPISGHRSVSWYQQTPGQGLQFLFEYFSETQRNKGNFPGRFSGRQFSNSRSEMNVSTLELGDSALYLCASSRNRQGGSYEQYFGPGTRLTVT.

This chain joins TRBV5-1 and TRBJ2-7; no clear D. There are 15 residues in the CDR3. Trimming left V 0 bases short and J 0 bases short, with 10 bases between. Per germline, CDR1 SGHRS and CDR2 YFSETQ. The CDR3 here is CASSLEPLSSYEQYF. In nucleotides, the CDR3 is TGCGCCAGCAGCTTGGAACCCCTGAGCTCCTACGAGCAGTACTTC.

In its sample, this clonotype was seen many times. The genes are TRBV10-3 and TRBJ2-3, with D hard to call. There are 13 residues in the CDR3. Germline-derived CDR1 and CDR2 are ENHRY and SYGVKD. Trimming took off 0 bases at V and 1 base at J, with 2 bases between the two ends. The chain's CDR3 is CAISESGTDTQYF. The CDR3 DNA is TGTGCCATCAGTGAGTCGGGCACAGATACGCAGTATTTT.

The chain couples TRBV28 to TRBJ1-2; TRBD1 matches at 9 bases. The CDR3 consists of 13 residues. CDR1 and CDR2 (germline): MDHEN, SYDVKM. Germline trimming cut 6 bases from V and 8 bases from J; bases unmatched to any gene: 7. CDR3 DNA sequence: TGTGCCAGCAGGAACAGGGGGCTGGGAGGCTACACCTTC. Amino acids: CASRNRGLGGYTF.

This clonotype came up a few times. CDR3 in amino acids: CAISEPTGTTGTDTQYF. DNA of the CDR3: TGTGCCATCAGTGAGCCGACAGGAACAACGGGGACAGATACGCAGTATTTT. The chain recombines TRBV10-3 with TRBJ2-3; TRBD1 might be the D (6 bases). The CDR3 consists of 17 residues. Germline lookup yields CDR1 ENHRY and CDR2 SYGVKD. Trimming pared 2 bases from V and 3 bases from J, leaving 18 bases between.

This clonotype was observed a few times. The chain joins TRBV12-3 or TRBV12-4 to TRBJ2-3; D is undetermined. Trimming pared 6 bases from V and 2 bases from J, leaving 9 bases between. The CDR3 is made up of 13 amino acids. As DNA, the CDR3 is TGTGCCAGCAGCCGGTCTACCACAGATACGCAGTATTTT. Translating gives CASSRSTTDTQYF.

As for this clonotype: One end of the junction is discordant with germline, which a read error may explain. For the CDR3, the DNA is TGTGCCAGCAGCTTGGCCTATCTAGCCAAAAACAGTCAGTACTTC. Translating it yields CASSLAYLAKNSQYF. V gene TRBV5-6 combines with J gene TRBJ2-4, with D possibly TRBD2 on 5 matching bases. Per the germline V gene, CDR1 is SGHDT and CDR2 is YYEEEE. The length of the CDR3 is 15 residues.

This clonotype was counted only a few times. This chain uses TRBV5-1 with TRBJ2-3; 7 nucleotides agree with TRBD2. The CDR3 extends over 15 amino acids. The germline V gene encodes CDR1 SGHRS and CDR2 YFSETQ. V was pared by 0 bases and J by 1 base, with 2 bases of the junction left unmatched. CDR3 residues: CASSLGDYGTDTQYF. The CDR3 DNA follows: TGCGCCAGCAGCTTGGGGGACTATGGCACAGATACGCAGTATTTT.